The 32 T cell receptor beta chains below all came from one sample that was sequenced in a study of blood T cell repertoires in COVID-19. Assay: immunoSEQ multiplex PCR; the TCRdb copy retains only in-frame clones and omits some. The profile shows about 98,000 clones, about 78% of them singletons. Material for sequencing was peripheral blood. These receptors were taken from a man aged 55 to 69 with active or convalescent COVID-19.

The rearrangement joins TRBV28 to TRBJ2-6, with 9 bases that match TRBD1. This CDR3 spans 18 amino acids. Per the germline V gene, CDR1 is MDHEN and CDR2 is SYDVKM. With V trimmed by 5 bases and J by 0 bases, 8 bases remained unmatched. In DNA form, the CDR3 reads TGTGCCAGCAGTCACCGGACAGGGGTGAACTCTGGGGCCAACGTCCTGACTTTC. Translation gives CASSHRTGVNSGANVLTF.

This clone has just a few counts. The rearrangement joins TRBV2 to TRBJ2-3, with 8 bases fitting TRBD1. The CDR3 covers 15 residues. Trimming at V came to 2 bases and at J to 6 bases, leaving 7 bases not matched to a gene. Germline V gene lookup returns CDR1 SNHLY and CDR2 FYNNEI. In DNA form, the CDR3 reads TGTGCCAGCAGTGAATGGGCAGGGGGCAAGGATACGCAGTATTTT. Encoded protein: CASSEWAGGKDTQYF.

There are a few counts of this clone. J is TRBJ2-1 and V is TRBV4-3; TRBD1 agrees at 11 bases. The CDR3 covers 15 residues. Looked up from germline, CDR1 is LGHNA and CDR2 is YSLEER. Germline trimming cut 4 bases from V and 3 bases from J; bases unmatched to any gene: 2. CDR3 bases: TGCGCCAGCAGCCGCGGGACAGGGGGCTACAATGAGCAGTTCTTC. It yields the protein CASSRGTGGYNEQFF.

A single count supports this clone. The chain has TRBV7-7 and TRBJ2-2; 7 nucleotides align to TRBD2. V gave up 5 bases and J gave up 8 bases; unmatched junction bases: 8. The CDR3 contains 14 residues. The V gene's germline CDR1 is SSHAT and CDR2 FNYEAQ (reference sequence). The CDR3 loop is CASSPWTRSGELFF. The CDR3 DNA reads TGTGCCAGCAGCCCCTGGACTAGGTCTGGGGAGCTGTTTTTT.

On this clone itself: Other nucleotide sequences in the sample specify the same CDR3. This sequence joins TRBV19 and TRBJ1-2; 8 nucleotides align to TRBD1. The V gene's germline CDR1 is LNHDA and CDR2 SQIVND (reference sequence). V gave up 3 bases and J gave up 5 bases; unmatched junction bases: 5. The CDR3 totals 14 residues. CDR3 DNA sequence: TGTGCCAGTAGTATCGGAACAGGGGGTTATGGCTACACCTTC. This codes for CASSIGTGGYGYTF.

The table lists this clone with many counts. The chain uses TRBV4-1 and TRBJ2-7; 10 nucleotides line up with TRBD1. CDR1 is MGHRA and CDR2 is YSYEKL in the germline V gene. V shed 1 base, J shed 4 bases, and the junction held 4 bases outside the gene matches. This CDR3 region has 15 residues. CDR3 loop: CASSQAPGQGYEQYV. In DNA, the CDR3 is TGCGCCAGCAGCCAAGCCCCGGGACAGGGGTACGAGCAGTACGTC.

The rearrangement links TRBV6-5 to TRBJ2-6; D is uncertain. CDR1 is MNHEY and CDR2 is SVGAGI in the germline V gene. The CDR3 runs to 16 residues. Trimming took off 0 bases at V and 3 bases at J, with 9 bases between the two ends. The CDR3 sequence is CASSYSRSVGANVLTF. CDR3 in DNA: TGTGCCAGCAGTTACTCGCGATCTGTTGGGGCCAACGTCCTGACTTTC.

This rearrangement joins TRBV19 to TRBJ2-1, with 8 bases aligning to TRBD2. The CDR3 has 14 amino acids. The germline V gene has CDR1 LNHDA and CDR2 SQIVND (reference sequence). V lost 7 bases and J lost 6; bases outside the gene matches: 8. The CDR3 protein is CASKQREISNEQFF. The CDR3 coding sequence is TGTGCCAGTAAACAGCGGGAGATCTCCAATGAGCAGTTCTTC. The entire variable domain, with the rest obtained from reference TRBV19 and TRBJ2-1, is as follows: DGGITQSPKYLFRKEGQNVTLSCEQNLNHDAMYWYRQDPGQGLRLIYYSQIVNDFQKGDIAEGYSVSREKKESFPLTVTSAQKNPTAFYLCASKQREISNEQFFGPGTRLTVL.

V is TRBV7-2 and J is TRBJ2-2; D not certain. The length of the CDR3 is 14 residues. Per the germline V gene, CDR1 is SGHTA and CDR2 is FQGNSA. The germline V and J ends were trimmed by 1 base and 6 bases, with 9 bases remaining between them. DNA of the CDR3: TGTGCCAGCAGCTTAGTTACGGGTGCCGGGGAGCTGTTTTTT. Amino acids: CASSLVTGAGELFF.

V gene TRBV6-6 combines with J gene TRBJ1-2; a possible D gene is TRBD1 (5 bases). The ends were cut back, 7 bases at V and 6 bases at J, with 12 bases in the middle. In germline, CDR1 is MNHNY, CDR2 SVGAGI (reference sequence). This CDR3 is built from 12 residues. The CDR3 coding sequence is TGTGCCAGCACGTTCAGGGTAGATGGCTACACCTTC. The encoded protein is CASTFRVDGYTF.

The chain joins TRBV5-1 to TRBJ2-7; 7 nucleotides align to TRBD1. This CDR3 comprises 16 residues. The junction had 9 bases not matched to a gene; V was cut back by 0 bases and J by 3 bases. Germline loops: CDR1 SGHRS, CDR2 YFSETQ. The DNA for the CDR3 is TGCGCCAGCAGCTTGGCCATCGGGACAGTAAGCTACGAGCAGTACTTC. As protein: CASSLAIGTVSYEQYF. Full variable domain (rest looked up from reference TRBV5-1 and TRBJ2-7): KAGVTQTPRYLIKTRGQQVTLSCSPISGHRSVSWYQQTPGQGLQFLFEYFSETQRNKGNFPGRFSGRQFSNSRSEMNVSTLELGDSALYLCASSLAIGTVSYEQYFGPGTRLTVT.

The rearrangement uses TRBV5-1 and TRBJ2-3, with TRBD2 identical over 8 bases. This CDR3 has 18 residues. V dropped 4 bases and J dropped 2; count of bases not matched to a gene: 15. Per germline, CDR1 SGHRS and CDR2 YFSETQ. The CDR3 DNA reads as TGCGCCAGCAGCCCCGGGAGGGGGGCAATTTCTCCCACAGATACGCAGTATTTT. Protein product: CASSPGRGAISPTDTQYF. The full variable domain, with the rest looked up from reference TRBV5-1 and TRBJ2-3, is KAGVTQTPRYLIKTRGQQVTLSCSPISGHRSVSWYQQTPGQGLQFLFEYFSETQRNKGNFPGRFSGRQFSNSRSEMNVSTLELGDSALYLCASSPGRGAISPTDTQYFGPGTRLTVL.

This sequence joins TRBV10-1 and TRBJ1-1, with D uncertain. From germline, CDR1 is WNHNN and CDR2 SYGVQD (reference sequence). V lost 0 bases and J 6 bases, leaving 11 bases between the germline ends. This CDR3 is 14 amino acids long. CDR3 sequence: CASSESRRGSEAFF. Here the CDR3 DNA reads TGCGCCAGCAGTGAGTCGAGACGGGGATCTGAAGCTTTCTTT.

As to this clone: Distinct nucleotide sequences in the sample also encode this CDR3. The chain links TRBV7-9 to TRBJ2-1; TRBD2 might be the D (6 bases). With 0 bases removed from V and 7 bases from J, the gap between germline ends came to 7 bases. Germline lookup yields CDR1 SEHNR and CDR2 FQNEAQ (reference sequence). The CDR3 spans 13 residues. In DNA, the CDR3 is TGTGCCAGCAGCTTAGCGGGGGGAAATGAGCAGTTCTTC. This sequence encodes CASSLAGGNEQFF.

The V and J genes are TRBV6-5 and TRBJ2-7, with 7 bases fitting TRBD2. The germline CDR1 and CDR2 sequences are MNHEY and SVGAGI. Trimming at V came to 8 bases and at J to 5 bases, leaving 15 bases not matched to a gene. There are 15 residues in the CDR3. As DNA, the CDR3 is TGTGCCAGCGTTAACCCGGGAGGAAAAGTGAACGAGCAGTACTTC. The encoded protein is CASVNPGGKVNEQYF.

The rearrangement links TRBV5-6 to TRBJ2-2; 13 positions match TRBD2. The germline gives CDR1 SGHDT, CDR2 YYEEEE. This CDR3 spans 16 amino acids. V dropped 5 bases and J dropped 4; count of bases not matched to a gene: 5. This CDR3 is CASSTRLAGGTGELFF. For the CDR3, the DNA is TGTGCCAGCAGTACCCGACTAGCGGGAGGCACCGGGGAGCTGTTTTTT.

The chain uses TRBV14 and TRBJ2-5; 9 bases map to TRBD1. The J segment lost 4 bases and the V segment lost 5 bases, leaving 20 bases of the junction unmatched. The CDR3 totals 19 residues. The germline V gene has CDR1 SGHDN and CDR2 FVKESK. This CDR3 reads CASSMRIRRNRGLGETQYF. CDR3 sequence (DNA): TGTGCCAGCAGCATGCGGATTAGGCGGAACAGGGGGCTTGGAGAGACCCAGTACTTC.

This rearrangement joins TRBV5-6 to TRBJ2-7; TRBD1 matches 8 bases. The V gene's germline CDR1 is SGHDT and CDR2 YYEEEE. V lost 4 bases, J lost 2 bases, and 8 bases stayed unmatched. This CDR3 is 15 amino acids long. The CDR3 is CASSIGQGATYEQYF. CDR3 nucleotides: TGTGCCAGCAGCATCGGACAGGGTGCCACCTACGAGCAGTACTTC.

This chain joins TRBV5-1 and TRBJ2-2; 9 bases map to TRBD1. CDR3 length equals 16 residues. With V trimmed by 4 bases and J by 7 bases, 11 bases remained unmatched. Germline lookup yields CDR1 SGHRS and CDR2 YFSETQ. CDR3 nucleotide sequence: TGCGCCAGCAGCGAACTACAGGGGGCGCGTATCGGGGAGCTGTTTTTT. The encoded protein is CASSELQGARIGELFF.

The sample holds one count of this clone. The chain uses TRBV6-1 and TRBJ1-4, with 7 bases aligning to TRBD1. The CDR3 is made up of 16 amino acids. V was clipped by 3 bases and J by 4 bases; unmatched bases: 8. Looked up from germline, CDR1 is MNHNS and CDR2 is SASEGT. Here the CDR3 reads CASSEYGTVGNEKLFF. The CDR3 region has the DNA TGTGCCAGCAGTGAGTACGGGACAGTCGGTAATGAAAAACTGTTTTTT.

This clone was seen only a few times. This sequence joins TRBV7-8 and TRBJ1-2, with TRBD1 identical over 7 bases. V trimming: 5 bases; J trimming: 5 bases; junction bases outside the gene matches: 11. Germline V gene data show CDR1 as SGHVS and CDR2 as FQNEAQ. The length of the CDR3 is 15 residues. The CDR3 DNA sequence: TGTGCCAGCAGCCCTCTCGGGACAGAATTTTATGGCTACACCTTC. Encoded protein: CASSPLGTEFYGYTF.

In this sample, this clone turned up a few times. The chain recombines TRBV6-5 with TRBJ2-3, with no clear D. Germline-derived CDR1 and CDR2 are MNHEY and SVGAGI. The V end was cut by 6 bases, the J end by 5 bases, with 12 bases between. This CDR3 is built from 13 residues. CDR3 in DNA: TGTGCCAGCAGCCGTCGAAGAGGAGATACGCAGTATTTT. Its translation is CASSRRRGDTQYF.

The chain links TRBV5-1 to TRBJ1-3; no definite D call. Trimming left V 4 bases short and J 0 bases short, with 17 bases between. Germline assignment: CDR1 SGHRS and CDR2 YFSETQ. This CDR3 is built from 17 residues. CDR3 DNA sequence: TGCGCCAGCAGCGACCGAGGGTCCAGCTTCTCTGGAAACACCATATATTTT. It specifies CASSDRGSSFSGNTIYF.

The CDR3 loop reads CASSSDRGGTGELFF. DNA of the CDR3: TGTGCCAGCAGTTCGGACAGGGGGGGCACCGGGGAGCTGTTTTTT. V and J are TRBV27 and TRBJ2-2; 10 positions match TRBD1. V was pared by 4 bases and J by 4 bases, with 3 bases of the junction left unmatched. Germline CDR1 is MNHEY and CDR2 is SMNVEV (reference sequence). CDR3 length: 15 residues.

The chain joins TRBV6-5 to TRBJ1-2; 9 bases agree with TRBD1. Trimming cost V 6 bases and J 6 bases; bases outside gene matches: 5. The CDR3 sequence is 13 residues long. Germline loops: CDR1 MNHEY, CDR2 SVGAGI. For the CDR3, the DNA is TGTGCCAGCAGGGACCGGGACAGGGATGGCTACACCTTC. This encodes CASRDRDRDGYTF.

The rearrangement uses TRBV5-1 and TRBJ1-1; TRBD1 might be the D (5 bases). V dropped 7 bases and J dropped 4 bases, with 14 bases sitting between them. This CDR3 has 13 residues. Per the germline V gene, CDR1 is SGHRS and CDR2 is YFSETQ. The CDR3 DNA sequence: TGCGCCAGCGGGGCCTCTTATGGCACTGAAGCTTTCTTT. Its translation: CASGASYGTEAFF.

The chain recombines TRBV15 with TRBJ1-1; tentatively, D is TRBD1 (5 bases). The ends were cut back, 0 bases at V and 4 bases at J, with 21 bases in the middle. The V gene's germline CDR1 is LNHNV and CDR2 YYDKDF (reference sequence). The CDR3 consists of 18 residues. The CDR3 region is CATSREEGRVGLGTEAFF. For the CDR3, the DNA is TGTGCCACCAGCAGAGAGGAGGGACGGGTAGGCTTGGGCACTGAAGCTTTCTTT.

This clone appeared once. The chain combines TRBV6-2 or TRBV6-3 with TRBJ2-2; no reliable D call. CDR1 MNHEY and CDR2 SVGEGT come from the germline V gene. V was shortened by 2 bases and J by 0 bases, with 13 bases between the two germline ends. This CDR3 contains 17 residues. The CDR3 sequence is CASSYRPSYANTGELFF. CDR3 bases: TGTGCCAGCAGTTACCGCCCCTCCTACGCGAACACCGGGGAGCTGTTTTTT.

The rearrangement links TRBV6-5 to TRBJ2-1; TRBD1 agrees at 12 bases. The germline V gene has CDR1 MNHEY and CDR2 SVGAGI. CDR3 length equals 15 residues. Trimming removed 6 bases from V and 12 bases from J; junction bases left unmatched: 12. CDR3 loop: CASSSMGQGAFGQFF. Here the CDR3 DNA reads TGTGCCAGCAGCTCCATGGGACAGGGGGCGTTCGGGCAGTTCTTC.

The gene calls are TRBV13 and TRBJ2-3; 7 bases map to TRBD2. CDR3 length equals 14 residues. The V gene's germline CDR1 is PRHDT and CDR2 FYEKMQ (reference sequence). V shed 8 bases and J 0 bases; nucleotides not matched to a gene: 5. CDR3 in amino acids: CASRREASTDTQYF. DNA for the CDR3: TGTGCCAGCCGACGGGAGGCAAGCACAGATACGCAGTATTTT.

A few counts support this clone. The CDR3 spells CASSLAQGYGYTF. CDR3 sequence (DNA): TGTGCCAGCAGCTTAGCACAGGGCTATGGCTACACCTTC. The chain links TRBV11-2 to TRBJ1-2, with a possible D match to TRBD1 (6 bases). This CDR3 region has 13 residues. Germline V gene lookup returns CDR1 SGHAT and CDR2 FQNNGV. Trimming took off 1 base at V and 4 bases at J, with 7 bases between the two ends.

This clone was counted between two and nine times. The CDR3: CASSETLRQGINYGYTF. CDR3 bases: TGTGCCAGCAGTGAAACCCTCAGACAGGGTATTAACTATGGCTACACCTTC. The chain couples TRBV6-1 to TRBJ1-2; 7 nucleotides align to TRBD1. The CDR3 is 17 residues long. Germline V gene lookup returns CDR1 MNHNS and CDR2 SASEGT. V lost 2 bases and J lost 1; bases outside the gene matches: 10.